This TCR beta chain is drawn from a study of beta chain features in type 1 diabetes. Study results and caveats: In every one of the four CD4+ subsets, TCRB CDR3s were moderately but significantly shorter in Type 1 diabetes patients.

Expressed TCRB transcripts were sequenced, since all the RNA that had been isolated was reverse transcribed. Profiling relied on immunoSEQ multiplex PCR, and the TCRdb table lists in-frame clones only, not all of them. The sample carries 900,000 or so clones, about 17% recorded once. Each of the sorted populations had a purity greater than 98%. Remarks on this clone: Its antigen remains unidentified.

This CDR3 spans 13 amino acids. The V and J ends lost 4 bases and 6 bases, in that order; junction bases with no gene match: 4. The germline V gene encodes CDR1 KGHSH and CDR2 LQKENI. The V call is TRBV18, the J call TRBJ1-2; 8 positions agree with TRBD1. The sequenced material came from naive CD4+ T cells from blood. The sequence was obtained from a woman younger than 30 in good health. CDR3 region: CASSLETGDGYTF. The CDR3 coding sequence is TGTGCCAGCTCACTAGAGACAGGGGATGGCTACACCTTC.